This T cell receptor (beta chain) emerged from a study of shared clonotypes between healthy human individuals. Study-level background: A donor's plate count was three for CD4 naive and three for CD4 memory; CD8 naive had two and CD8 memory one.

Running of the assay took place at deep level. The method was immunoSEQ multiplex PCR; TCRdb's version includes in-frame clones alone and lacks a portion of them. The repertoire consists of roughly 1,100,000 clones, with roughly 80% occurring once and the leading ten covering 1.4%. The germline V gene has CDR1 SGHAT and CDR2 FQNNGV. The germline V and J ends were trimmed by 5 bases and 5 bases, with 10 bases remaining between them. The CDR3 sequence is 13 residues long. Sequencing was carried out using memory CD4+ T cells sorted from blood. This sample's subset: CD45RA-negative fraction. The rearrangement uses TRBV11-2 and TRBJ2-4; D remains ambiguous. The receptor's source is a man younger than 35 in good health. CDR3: CASSRNVQNIQYF. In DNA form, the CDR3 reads TGTGCCAGCAGCAGAAATGTCCAAAACATTCAGTACTTC.